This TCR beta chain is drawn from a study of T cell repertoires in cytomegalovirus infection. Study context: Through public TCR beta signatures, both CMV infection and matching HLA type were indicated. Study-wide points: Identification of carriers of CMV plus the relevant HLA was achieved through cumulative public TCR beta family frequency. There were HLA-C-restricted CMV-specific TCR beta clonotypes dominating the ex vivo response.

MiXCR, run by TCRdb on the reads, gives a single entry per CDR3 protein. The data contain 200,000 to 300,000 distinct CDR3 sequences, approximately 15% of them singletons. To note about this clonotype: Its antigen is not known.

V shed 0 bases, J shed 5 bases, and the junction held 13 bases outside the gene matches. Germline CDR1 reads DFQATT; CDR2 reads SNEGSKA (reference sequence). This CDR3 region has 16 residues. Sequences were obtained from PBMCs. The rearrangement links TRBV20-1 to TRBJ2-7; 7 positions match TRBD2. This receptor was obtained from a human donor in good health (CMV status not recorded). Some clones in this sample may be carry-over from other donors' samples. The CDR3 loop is CSARDPLSRGVHEQYF. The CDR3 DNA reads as TGCAGTGCTAGAGATCCCCTCTCCCGGGGGGTGCACGAGCAGTACTTC.